This T cell receptor beta chain appears in the sequencing data of a study of cytomegalovirus exposure and HLA in healthy donors. Trimming took 3 bases from V and 5 from J, leaving 7 bases between them. Per germline, CDR1 SNHLY and CDR2 FYNNEI. This CDR3 contains 12 residues. The PCR contained 60 Vbeta and 13 Jbeta primers. The table came from immunoSEQ multiplex PCR; TCRdb's copy has only in-frame clones and leaves some out. The sample records 190,000 or so clones, more than 80% being singletons. The receptor's source is a boy between 10 and 17 years old in good health and CMV-seronegative. The rearrangement uses TRBV2 and TRBJ2-5; D may be TRBD1 (5 bases). The sample comprised PBMCs. The chain's CDR3 is CASSDRAETQYF. The CDR3 nucleotides are TGTGCCAGCAGTGACAGGGCGGAGACCCAGTACTTC.